The next 26 T cell receptor beta chains were all read from a single sample in a study of control samples from healthy donors and cancer patients. TCRdb's copy holds only in-frame clones and misses some; the assay was immunoSEQ multiplex PCR. The table has 90,000 or so clones, less than 90% seen once; the top ten hold around 14%. The sequencing input was blood. These TCRs come from a woman aged 65 to 85 in good health.

The rearrangement joins TRBV5-1 to TRBJ2-7; no firm D call. The CDR3 totals 11 residues. V was clipped by 5 bases and J by 3 bases, with 6 bases between them. Germline lookup yields CDR1 SGHRS and CDR2 YFSETQ. For the CDR3, the DNA is TGCGCCAGCAGTAACCACTACGAGCAGTACTTC. This encodes CASSNHYEQYF. The entire variable domain, with the rest obtained from reference TRBV5-1 and TRBJ2-7, is as follows: KAGVTQTPRYLIKTRGQQVTLSCSPISGHRSVSWYQQTPGQGLQFLFEYFSETQRNKGNFPGRFSGRQFSNSRSEMNVSTLELGDSALYLCASSNHYEQYFGPGTRLTVT.

This clone was seen only once. The chain links TRBV23-1 to TRBJ2-1, with 7 bases lining up with TRBD1. TRBV23-1 is given ORF status, its function remaining uncertain. This CDR3 contains 14 residues. Trimming removed 8 bases from V and 4 bases from J; junction bases left unmatched: 8. The DNA for the CDR3 is TGCGCCAGCGGCCGGGACAGCCTTTACAATGAGCAGTTCTTC. Amino acid sequence: CASGRDSLYNEQFF.

The chain carries TRBV5-5 and TRBJ1-1; no definite D call. Deletions cut 1 base from V and 1 base from J, with 11 bases between. Germline V lookup: CDR1 SGHKS, CDR2 YYEKEE (reference sequence). This CDR3 region has 15 residues. In nucleotides, the CDR3 is TGTGCCAGCAGCTTGTTAGCGGTATCGAACACTGAAGCTTTCTTT. It yields the protein CASSLLAVSNTEAFF.

The chain joins TRBV2 to TRBJ2-3; 7 bases map to TRBD2. Germline CDR1 SNHLY, CDR2 FYNNEI. The CDR3 consists of 20 residues. The J segment lost 0 bases and the V segment lost 5 bases, leaving 20 bases of the junction unmatched. CDR3 DNA sequence: TGTGCCAGCAGTACCCGACGGACTAGAAACTTCTCTTCTAGCACAGATACGCAGTATTTT. The encoded protein is CASSTRRTRNFSSSTDTQYF.

CDR3 DNA: TGTGCCAGCAGTCAGGGGGGGTTTGGCTACACCTTC. This codes for CASSQGGFGYTF. The chain links TRBV2 to TRBJ1-2; 7 nucleotides match TRBD1. The CDR3 length is 12 residues. V shed 5 bases and J 7 bases; nucleotides not matched to a gene: 4. Germline CDR1 reads SNHLY; CDR2 reads FYNNEI.

This chain joins TRBV7-2 and TRBJ1-2; 8 nucleotides line up with TRBD1. The junction had 3 bases not matched to a gene; V was cut back by 1 base and J by 2 bases. The CDR3 extends over 15 amino acids. Germline V gene lookup returns CDR1 SGHTA and CDR2 FQGNSA. The CDR3 protein is CASSLDSGGNYGYTF. CDR3 in DNA: TGTGCCAGCAGCTTAGACTCAGGGGGCAACTATGGCTACACCTTC.

The chain links TRBV29-1 to TRBJ2-2, with 7 positions matching TRBD1. Germline CDR1 SQVTM, CDR2 ANQGSEA. The V and J ends lost 7 bases and 8 bases, in that order; junction bases with no gene match: 10. The CDR3 spans 13 residues. The CDR3 nucleotides are TGCAGCGCCCTGACAGGGCTGGCTGGGGAGCTGTTTTTT. Its protein is CSALTGLAGELFF.

The gene calls are TRBV7-9 and TRBJ1-4; D uncertain. Trimming shortened V by 4 bases and J by 6 bases, and 12 bases separated the two germline ends. Germline assignment: CDR1 SEHNR and CDR2 FQNEAQ (reference sequence). This CDR3 has 14 residues. The CDR3 sequence is CASSSLTLYEKLFF. DNA of the CDR3: TGTGCCAGCAGCTCGCTCACCCTTTATGAAAAACTGTTTTTT.

This chain connects TRBV10-3 to TRBJ2-1; 7 nucleotides line up with TRBD1. The CDR3 contains 14 residues. V lost 3 bases to trimming and J lost 7 bases; unmatched junction nucleotides: 6. Germline V gene sequence: CDR1 ENHRY, CDR2 SYGVKD. CDR3 bases: TGTGCCATCAGTGATTCAGGACAGGATAATGAGCAGTTCTTC. Its protein is CAISDSGQDNEQFF.

The chain recombines TRBV18 with TRBJ2-3; TRBD1 matches at 8 bases. The germline CDR1 and CDR2 sequences are KGHSH and LQKENI. This CDR3 has 15 amino acids. Trimming removed 3 bases from V and 5 bases from J; junction bases left unmatched: 7. The CDR3 is CASSPRQGSGDTQYF. As DNA, the CDR3 is TGTGCCAGCTCACCGAGACAGGGGAGCGGAGATACGCAGTATTTT. Full variable domain (remainder filled in from reference TRBV18 and TRBJ2-3): NAGVMQNPRHLVRRRGQEARLRCSPMKGHSHVYWYRQLPEEGLKFMVYLQKENIIDESGMPKERFSAEFPKEGPSILRIQQVVRGDSAAYFCASSPRQGSGDTQYFGPGTRLTVL.

The chain employs TRBV3-1 (or the pseudogene TRBV3-2) and TRBJ1-1; D uncertain. CDR1 is LGHDT, CDR2 YNNKEL, per germline (reference sequence). This CDR3 contains 15 residues. The V end was cut by 1 base, the J end by 0 bases, with 9 bases between. In DNA form, the CDR3 reads TGTGCCAGCAGCCAAGGGGGTAATCTGAACACTGAAGCTTTCTTT. It yields the protein CASSQGGNLNTEAFF.

The chain recombines TRBV14 with TRBJ2-7; D is perhaps TRBD1 (6 bases). CDR1 is SGHDN, CDR2 FVKESK, per germline. The CDR3 contains 13 residues. V lost 2 bases to trimming and J lost 6 bases, with 11 bases between them. DNA of the CDR3: TGTGCCAGCAGCCAAAACCCCAGGGGCGAGCAGTACTTC. Protein product: CASSQNPRGEQYF.

The chain employs TRBV2 and TRBJ1-2; unclear D gene. This CDR3 region has 15 residues. Trimming left V 2 bases short and J 7 bases short, with 17 bases between. The germline V gene encodes CDR1 SNHLY and CDR2 FYNNEI. The CDR3 DNA is TGTGCCAGCAGTGAATTGTTGTCAGGCCGAAGTGGCTACACCTTC. Encoded protein: CASSELLSGRSGYTF.

The chain uses TRBV3-1 (or the pseudogene TRBV3-2) and TRBJ2-2; unclear D gene. This CDR3 comprises 14 residues. Trimming stripped 0 bases from V and 6 bases from J, with 8 bases between. CDR1 and CDR2 from the germline V gene are LGHDT and YNNKEL (reference sequence). For the CDR3, the DNA is TGTGCCAGCAGCCAAGATACGGGTCCCGGGGAGCTGTTTTTT. Translating it yields CASSQDTGPGELFF.

The V call is TRBV6-6, the J call TRBJ1-6; TRBD1 agrees at 7 bases. Germline V gene lookup returns CDR1 MNHNY and CDR2 SVGAGI (reference sequence). This CDR3 spans 14 amino acids. V trimming: 7 bases; J trimming: 8 bases; junction bases outside the gene matches: 8. CDR3 amino acids: CASNLQGRDSPLHF. The CDR3 DNA reads as TGTGCCAGCAACCTACAGGGGAGGGATTCACCCCTCCACTTT.

The gene calls are TRBV30 and TRBJ1-2; 9 bases map to TRBD1. Germline V gene sequence: CDR1 GTSNPN, CDR2 SVGIG (reference sequence). The CDR3 sequence is 17 residues long. Trimming removed 2 bases from V and 8 bases from J; junction bases left unmatched: 18. The CDR3 loop reads CAWSLPPGQGRIGGYTF. The CDR3 bases are TGTGCCTGGAGTCTTCCCCCCGGACAGGGGAGGATTGGCGGCTACACCTTC. Combining the CDR3 with reference TRBV30 and TRBJ1-2 gives the whole variable domain SQTIHQWPATLVQPVGSPLSLECTVEGTSNPNLYWYRQAAGRGLQLLFYSVGIGQISSEVPQNLSASRPQDRQFILSSKKLLLSDSGFYLCAWSLPPGQGRIGGYTFGSGTRLTVV.

This clone occurred once. V usage is TRBV3-1 (or the pseudogene TRBV3-2) and J usage is TRBJ1-6, with TRBD1 matching over 7 bases. This CDR3 contains 16 residues. The V gene end was trimmed by 0 bases and the J gene end by 10 bases; junction bases not matched to a gene: 9. Germline loops: CDR1 LGHDT, CDR2 YNNKEL (reference sequence). The CDR3 protein is CASSQDSGTANSPLHF. The CDR3 nucleotides are TGTGCCAGCAGCCAAGACTCCGGGACAGCGAACTCACCCCTCCACTTT.

The genes are TRBV19 and TRBJ1-5, with a possible D match to TRBD1 (5 bases). The CDR3 has 14 residues. In germline, CDR1 is LNHDA, CDR2 SQIVND (reference sequence). Trimming removed 0 bases at V and 6 bases at J, with 9 bases between. CDR3 coding DNA: TGTGCCAGTAGTATAGAGGGGGGTCGTCAGCCCCAGCATTTT. Protein: CASSIEGGRQPQHF.

In nucleotides, the CDR3 is TGTGCCAGCAGCCAAGTCTTTACGAGGCCGGATACGCAGTATTTT. Translation: CASSQVFTRPDTQYF. The chain employs TRBV3-1 (or the pseudogene TRBV3-2) and TRBJ2-3; D remains ambiguous. The ends were cut back, 1 base at V and 6 bases at J, with 14 bases in the middle. The CDR3 is made up of 15 amino acids. Germline-derived CDR1 and CDR2 are LGHDT and YNNKEL (reference sequence).

A note on this clone: The same CDR3 can be traced to other DNA sequences in this sample. The genes are TRBV6-5 and TRBJ1-5; no definite D call. Trimming removed 2 bases at V and 0 bases at J, with 2 bases between. Germline CDR1 MNHEY, CDR2 SVGAGI. The CDR3 is 13 residues long. DNA for the CDR3: TGTGCCAGCAGTTACCGTAGCAATCAGCCCCAGCATTTT. It specifies CASSYRSNQPQHF.

The chain recombines TRBV9 with TRBJ1-4; 8 bases match TRBD1. CDR1 is SGDLS, CDR2 YYNGEE, per germline. Trimming took 4 bases from V and 3 from J; bases not matched to a gene: 5. This CDR3 is 15 amino acids long. The CDR3 sequence: CASSLTGGPNEKLFF. The CDR3 DNA sequence: TGTGCCAGCAGCCTCACAGGGGGGCCTAATGAAAAACTGTTTTTT.

The chain couples TRBV29-1 to TRBJ1-1; a weak D match, TRBD1 (6 bases). Germline CDR1 reads SQVTM; CDR2 reads ANQGSEA. Deletions cut 6 bases from V and 4 bases from J, with 12 bases between. The CDR3 is 12 amino acids. CDR3 residues: CSVGGAGTEAFF. CDR3 nucleotide sequence: TGCAGCGTAGGGGGGGCCGGCACTGAAGCTTTCTTT.

The chain employs TRBV15 and TRBJ1-4; 8 bases match TRBD1. Germline V gives CDR1 LNHNV, CDR2 YYDKDF (reference sequence). V shed 0 bases and J 7 bases; nucleotides not matched to a gene: 1. The CDR3 is 14 amino acids. The CDR3 bases are TGTGCCACCAGCAGAGACGACAGGGGTGAAAAACTGTTTTTT. Translated: CATSRDDRGEKLFF.

This clone was detected only a few times. This chain links TRBV4-2 with TRBJ1-1, with D perhaps matching TRBD1 (6 bases). This CDR3 comprises 19 residues. Germline V lookup: CDR1 LGHNA, CDR2 YNFKEQ. Trimming shortened V by 0 bases and J by 1 base, and 21 bases separated the two germline ends. CDR3 in amino acids: CASSQDPLDRRPSNTEAFF. CDR3 nucleotides: TGTGCCAGCAGCCAAGACCCCCTAGACAGGCGGCCCTCGAACACTGAAGCTTTCTTT.

Only one count was recorded for this clone. V gene TRBV7-8 combines with J gene TRBJ1-2; D gene ambiguous. This CDR3 has 13 amino acids. Germline CDR1 and CDR2: SGHVS and FQNEAQ. V gave up 1 base and J gave up 4 bases, with 7 bases separating them. CDR3 protein: CASSLGETYGYTF. CDR3 DNA sequence: TGTGCCAGCAGCTTAGGGGAAACCTATGGCTACACCTTC.

The chain is built from TRBV5-1 and TRBJ1-1, with a weak D call TRBD1 (5 bases). Germline V gene lookup returns CDR1 SGHRS and CDR2 YFSETQ. Trimming stripped 4 bases from V and 4 bases from J, with 20 bases between. The CDR3 runs to 16 residues. CDR3 amino acids: CASSRGGEAAGTEAFF. The CDR3 DNA reads TGCGCCAGCAGCCGCGGGGGGGAGGCCGCCGGCACTGAAGCTTTCTTT.